These 20 T cell receptor beta chains were all obtained from the same sample, sequenced in a study of blood T cell repertoires in COVID-19. Data came from immunoSEQ multiplex PCR; TCRdb stores just in-frame clones and leaves some out. The sample contains 160,000 or so clones, roughly 93% of which appear only once. Sequencing was performed on peripheral blood. The receptor set was obtained from a woman aged 55-70 years with COVID-19, enrolled during active disease.

This clone showed up just a few times. This chain connects TRBV13 to TRBJ2-5, with D unclear. From germline, CDR1 is PRHDT and CDR2 FYEKMQ (reference sequence). Between the trimmed V and J ends, which lost 1 base and 5 bases, there was a span of 11 bases. The CDR3 runs 14 residues. The CDR3 sequence: CASSLVKTGETQYF. CDR3 DNA: TGTGCCAGCAGCTTAGTGAAGACTGGGGAGACCCAGTACTTC.

In nucleotides, the CDR3 is TGTGCCAGCACCACACTAAGGGGCCACTATGGCTACACCTTC. Translating gives CASTTLRGHYGYTF. J is TRBJ1-2 and V is TRBV27; D possibly corresponds to TRBD1 (5 bases). V was pared by 7 bases and J by 3 bases, with 15 bases between. Germline V gives CDR1 MNHEY, CDR2 SMNVEV (reference sequence). The CDR3 is made up of 14 amino acids.

The rearrangement uses TRBV13 and TRBJ1-1, with 7 bases matching TRBD1. After removal of 4 bases from V and 7 bases from J, the junction contained 18 bases not matched to a gene. This CDR3 is built from 17 residues. CDR1 and CDR2 from the germline V gene are PRHDT and FYEKMQ (reference sequence). CDR3 coding DNA: TGTGCCAGCAGCTGGCGCCCCCGACAGGGTCTTTCACGTGAAGCTTTCTTT. This translates into CASSWRPRQGLSREAFF.

The V gene is TRBV2, the J gene TRBJ1-1, with TRBD1 matching over 7 bases. The CDR3 loop spans 16 amino acids. The germline CDR1 and CDR2 sequences are SNHLY and FYNNEI. J was trimmed by 0 bases and V by 4 bases; bases with no gene match: 8. Here the CDR3 DNA reads TGTGCCAGCAGTGTGGCCAGGGGGGCCATGAACACTGAAGCTTTCTTT. Amino acid sequence: CASSVARGAMNTEAFF. The variable domain in full, completed from reference TRBV2 and TRBJ1-1, reads EPEVTQTPSHQVTQMGQEVILRCVPISNHLYFYWYRQILGQKVEFLVSFYNNEISEKSEIFDDQFSVERPDGSNFTLKIRSTKLEDSAMYFCASSVARGAMNTEAFFGQGTRLTVV.

This clone appeared a single time. The J gene is TRBJ2-3, the V gene TRBV7-3, with D possibly matching TRBD2 (6 bases). The CDR3 loop spans 14 amino acids. The V and J ends lost 5 bases and 0 bases respectively, with 9 bases between them. Germline CDR1 SGHTA, CDR2 FQGTGA. CDR3 in amino acids: CASSPGLSTDTQYF. Written as DNA, the CDR3 is TGTGCCAGCAGCCCGGGACTGAGCACAGATACGCAGTATTTT.

The CDR3 sequence is CASTRDISNQPQHF. The CDR3 nucleotides are TGTGCCAGTACTAGAGACATTAGCAATCAGCCCCAGCATTTT. The V and J genes are TRBV19 and TRBJ1-5; no definite D call. V was shortened by 7 bases and J by 0 bases, with 10 bases between the two germline ends. The CDR3 runs 14 residues. CDR1 and CDR2 from the germline V gene are LNHDA and SQIVND (reference sequence).

This clone was picked up one time. The chain combines TRBV7-2 with TRBJ2-1; 7 bases fit TRBD1. The junction had 8 bases not matched to a gene; V was cut back by 3 bases and J by 9 bases. From germline, CDR1 is SGHTA and CDR2 FQGNSA. The CDR3 runs to 14 residues. The CDR3 region has the DNA TGTGCCAGCAGCTTTGACAGGGCCCGCCGTGAGCAGTTCTTC. Protein sequence: CASSFDRARREQFF.

The V and J genes are TRBV21-1 and TRBJ1-1. TRBV21-1 is a pseudogene. The CDR3 consists of 19 residues. The CDR3 protein is CASSKWGGIDRLENTEAFF. The CDR3 DNA reads TGTGCCAGCAGCAAATGGGGAGGAATTGATCGCCTGGAGAACACTGAAGCTTTCTTT.

The V and J genes are TRBV4-3 and TRBJ1-2; D might be TRBD1 (5 bases). Germline CDR1 is LGHNA and CDR2 is YSLEER. The ends were cut back, 0 bases at V and 6 bases at J, with 11 bases in the middle. CDR3 size: 14 residues. CDR3 protein: CASSQDSRAHGYTF. The CDR3 coding sequence is TGCGCCAGCAGCCAAGATTCCAGGGCCCATGGCTACACCTTC.

The V call is TRBV15, the J call TRBJ1-1; a possible D gene is TRBD1 (5 bases). Trimming left V 8 bases short and J 3 bases short, with 19 bases between. The CDR3 loop spans 15 amino acids. CDR1 and CDR2 (germline): LNHNV, YYDKDF (reference sequence). For the CDR3, the DNA is TGTGCCACCGCCCCGATTCAGGGAGGACACACTGAAGCTTTCTTT. Translating it yields CATAPIQGGHTEAFF.

The rearrangement links TRBV5-5 to TRBJ2-1; 13 bases fit TRBD2. V lost 4 bases and J lost 4; bases outside the gene matches: 2. This CDR3 is 15 amino acids long. The germline CDR1 and CDR2 sequences are SGHKS and YYEKEE (reference sequence). CDR3 bases: TGTGCCAGCAGCAAACTAGCGGGGGGGTACAATGAGCAGTTCTTC. This gives the protein CASSKLAGGYNEQFF.

J is TRBJ2-1 and V is TRBV25-1, with 7 bases lining up with TRBD2. Germline V gene sequence: CDR1 MGHDK, CDR2 SYGVNS. The CDR3 length is 16 residues. J lost 8 bases, V lost 6 bases, and 16 bases had no gene match. The CDR3 DNA reads as TGTGCCAGCAGACAAACGGCTAGCGGTAATTCCTATGAGCAGTTCTTC. It specifies CASRQTASGNSYEQFF.

The rearrangement joins TRBV25-1 to TRBJ2-6; D unclear. Trimming removed 1 base from V and 4 bases from J, with 5 bases in between. The CDR3 spans 14 residues. From germline, CDR1 is MGHDK and CDR2 SYGVNS. CDR3 nucleotides: TGTGCCAGCAGTGAATCTAGAGGGGCCAACGTCCTGACTTTC. As protein: CASSESRGANVLTF.

The sample holds one count of this clone. The chain links TRBV14 to TRBJ2-7, with a weak D call TRBD2 (5 bases). The V end lost 0 bases, the J end lost 7 bases, and 13 bases lay between the germline ends. Germline lookup yields CDR1 SGHDN and CDR2 FVKESK. The CDR3 loop spans 14 amino acids. The CDR3 loop reads CASSQELSSGEQYF. The CDR3 nucleotides read TGTGCCAGCAGCCAAGAACTATCGTCGGGGGAGCAGTACTTC.

The rearrangement links TRBV10-3 to TRBJ2-7; 11 positions agree with TRBD2. This CDR3 contains 15 residues. Per the germline V gene, CDR1 is ENHRY and CDR2 is SYGVKD. The V segment lost 1 base and the J segment 3 bases; nucleotides outside the gene matches: 2. The CDR3 DNA sequence: TGTGCCATCAGTGAGTTAGCGGGGGGGCGCTACGAGCAGTACTTC. Residues: CAISELAGGRYEQYF.

The CDR3, as DNA: TGTGCCAGCAGCCGGCGCGGGAGGAACGAGCAGTACTTC. Its protein is CASSRRGRNEQYF. The chain couples TRBV7-9 to TRBJ2-7, with 8 bases lining up with TRBD2. The CDR3 has 13 residues. J lost 5 bases, V lost 5 bases, and 5 bases had no gene match. Germline-derived CDR1 and CDR2 are SEHNR and FQNEAQ (reference sequence).

The J gene is TRBJ1-1, the V gene TRBV6-4, with D possibly matching TRBD1 (6 bases). The CDR3 extends over 14 amino acids. The germline CDR1 and CDR2 sequences are MRHNA and SNTAGT. The V end lost 2 bases, the J end lost 2 bases, and 9 bases lay between the germline ends. CDR3 bases: TGTGCCAGCAGTGACCCGGACAGAAACACTGAAGCTTTCTTT. Its translation: CASSDPDRNTEAFF.

The chain links TRBV29-1 to TRBJ2-7, with D uncertain. V gave up 5 bases and J gave up 0 bases, with 8 bases separating them. The CDR3 is 12 residues long. Germline V gene sequence: CDR1 SQVTM, CDR2 ANQGSEA. The CDR3 DNA reads as TGCAGCGTTACGACACCCTCCTACGAGCAGTACTTC. Translating gives CSVTTPSYEQYF.

The rearrangement links TRBV4-3 to TRBJ1-6, with D possibly being TRBD1 (6 bases). The CDR3 covers 17 residues. The germline V gene encodes CDR1 LGHNA and CDR2 YSLEER. With 0 bases removed from V and 7 bases from J, the gap between germline ends came to 16 bases. The DNA for the CDR3 is TGCGCCAGCAGCCAAGATCCTGGGGGGGCGCGGAATTCACCCCTCCACTTT. It specifies CASSQDPGGARNSPLHF.

This chain joins TRBV7-3 and TRBJ2-1, with TRBD2 identical over 9 bases. The CDR3 is 15 amino acids. Trimming removed 5 bases from V and 3 bases from J; junction bases left unmatched: 5. CDR1 and CDR2 (germline): SGHTA, FQGTGA. The CDR3 DNA follows: TGTGCCAGCAGCCCGACTAGCGGTTTCTACAATGAGCAGTTCTTC. Its protein product is CASSPTSGFYNEQFF.